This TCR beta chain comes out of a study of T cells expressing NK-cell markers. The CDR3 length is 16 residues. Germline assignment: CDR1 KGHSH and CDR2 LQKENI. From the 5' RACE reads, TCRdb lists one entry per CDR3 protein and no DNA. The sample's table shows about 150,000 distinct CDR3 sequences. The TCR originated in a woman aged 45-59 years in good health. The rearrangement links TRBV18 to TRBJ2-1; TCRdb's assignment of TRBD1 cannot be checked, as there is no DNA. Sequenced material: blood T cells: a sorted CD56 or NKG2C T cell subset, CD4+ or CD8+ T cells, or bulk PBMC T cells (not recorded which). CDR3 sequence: CASSPPEGTTYNEQFF.